This T cell receptor beta chain was captured by sequencing in a study of T-cell memory formation after mild COVID-19. TCRdb called the 5' RACE reads again in MiXCR, with one record for every CDR3 protein. Here the sample spans around 250,000 distinct CDR3 sequences, approximately 10% being singletons. The V and J ends lost 8 bases and 1 base respectively, with 17 bases between them. Looked up from germline, CDR1 is LNHDA and CDR2 is SQIVND (reference sequence). This CDR3 comprises 15 residues. Regarding the study as a whole: Prior to infection, memory already included some responding clones, suggesting cross-reactive memory joined. Among clones contracting day 15 to 85, CD4/CD8 was balanced, whereas later expanders leaned CD4+.

With regard to this clonotype: Its specificity is not known.

The genes are TRBV19 and TRBJ1-1, with D tentatively TRBD1 (5 bases). The receptor's source is a man aged 18 to 30 who had mild COVID-19 (a few samples of this study predate the infection). Cell type and time point are not known. Sequenced: PBMCs or a T cell subset sorted from them (not recorded which). The CDR3: CASCSPTASNTEAFF. The CDR3 DNA reads as TGTGCCAGTTGTAGTCCGACAGCATCGAACACTGAAGCTTTCTTT.